One sample yielded the 25 T cell receptor beta chains listed below, sequenced in a study of patients and donors after allogeneic stem cell transplantation. TCRdb reprocessed the RT-PCR reads via MiXCR and lists one record per CDR3 protein. This table holds around 160,000 distinct CDR3 sequences, 30% found once. Sequenced input: blood, either unsorted or a sorted T cell fraction (not recorded which). The source of these receptors is a human donor who was either an allogeneic HSCT recipient or a stem cell or donor lymphocyte infusion donor (not recorded which). It is not recorded whose cells these are; they may come from a transplant donor.

The V call is TRBV7-9, the J call TRBJ1-6, with TRBD1 identical over 7 bases. With 5 bases clipped from V and 10 bases from J, the junction kept 8 bases outside the gene matches. This CDR3 has 14 amino acids. Per germline, CDR1 SEHNR and CDR2 FQNEAQ (reference sequence). CDR3 in amino acids: CASSARQGPSPLHF. The CDR3 DNA is TGTGCCAGCAGCGCACGACAGGGCCCCTCACCCCTCCACTTT. The whole variable domain, remainder taken from reference TRBV7-9 and TRBJ1-6, is DTGVSQNPRHKITKRGQNVTFRCDPISEHNRLYWYRQTLGQGPEFLTYFQNEAQLEKSRLLSDRFSAERPKGSFSTLEIQRTEQGDSAMYLCASSARQGPSPLHFGNGTRLTVT.

This clonotype was seen only a few times. The chain carries TRBV12-3 or TRBV12-4 and TRBJ2-7; D unresolved. V lost 3 bases, J lost 3 bases, and 3 bases lay in between. The length of the CDR3 is 11 residues. The CDR3 protein is CASSFYYEQYF. CDR3 nucleotide sequence: TGTGCCAGCAGTTTTTACTACGAGCAGTACTTC.

This clonotype was seen only a few times. The chain is built from TRBV4-3 and TRBJ1-2; 7 bases match TRBD1. The CDR3 has 15 amino acids. Germline V CDR1 and CDR2: LGHNA, YSLEER. V lost 0 bases and J lost 7; bases outside the gene matches: 8. CDR3 sequence: CASSQDLVGGIGYTF. CDR3 coding DNA: TGCGCCAGCAGCCAAGATCTTGTAGGGGGCATTGGCTACACCTTC.

This chain joins TRBV5-1 and TRBJ2-7; D unresolved. Trimming left V 0 bases short and J 4 bases short, with 17 bases between. Germline V gene data show CDR1 as SGHRS and CDR2 as YFSETQ. The CDR3 has 16 amino acids. The CDR3 here is CASSLAGRTRNYEQYF. In nucleotides, the CDR3 is TGCGCCAGCAGCTTGGCCGGGCGCACGAGAAATTACGAGCAGTACTTC. Combining the CDR3 with reference TRBV5-1 and TRBJ2-7 gives the whole variable domain KAGVTQTPRYLIKTRGQQVTLSCSPISGHRSVSWYQQTPGQGLQFLFEYFSETQRNKGNFPGRFSGRQFSNSRSEMNVSTLELGDSALYLCASSLAGRTRNYEQYFGPGTRLTVT.

This chain uses TRBV11-2 with TRBJ2-3; D is possibly TRBD1 (5 bases). Germline V gene sequence: CDR1 SGHAT, CDR2 FQNNGV. The CDR3 has 14 residues. Trimming removed 0 bases from V and 8 bases from J, with 12 bases in between. The CDR3 sequence: CASSLEGQGATQYF. Written as DNA, the CDR3 is TGTGCCAGCAGCTTAGAGGGGCAAGGGGCTACGCAGTATTTT.

V and J are TRBV5-1 and TRBJ2-3; 8 bases align to TRBD2. The germline V gene has CDR1 SGHRS and CDR2 YFSETQ. V lost 0 bases, J lost 2 bases, and 5 bases stayed unmatched. The CDR3 loop spans 16 amino acids. CDR3 nucleotides: TGCGCCAGCAGCTTGGGAGTAGCGGGGACCACAGATACGCAGTATTTT. Its protein product is CASSLGVAGTTDTQYF.

This clonotype turned up a few times. The chain recombines TRBV19 with TRBJ1-5, with 8 nucleotides matching TRBD1. CDR3 size: 15 residues. Germline CDR1 and CDR2: LNHDA and SQIVND (reference sequence). V lost 5 bases, J lost 5 bases, and 8 bases stayed unmatched. For the CDR3, the DNA is TGTGCCAGTAGTGGGGGGACAGGTTTTTATCAGCCCCAGCATTTT. This sequence encodes CASSGGTGFYQPQHF.

The chain couples TRBV27 to TRBJ2-5; D remains unclear. The CDR3 length is 14 residues. From germline, CDR1 is MNHEY and CDR2 SMNVEV (reference sequence). V was shortened by 3 bases and J by 0 bases, with 8 bases between the two germline ends. CDR3 coding DNA: TGTGCCAGCAGTTTTACGCCGTACCAAGAGACCCAGTACTTC. This sequence encodes CASSFTPYQETQYF.

Only a few counts were recorded for this clonotype. The rearrangement links TRBV24-1 to TRBJ2-3; no clear D. This CDR3 spans 15 amino acids. Germline CDR1 KGHDR, CDR2 SFDVKD. Trimming cost V 3 bases and J 3 bases, with 12 bases left between them. The CDR3 sequence is CATSDTGMGTDTQYF. For the CDR3, the DNA is TGTGCCACCAGTGATACGGGCATGGGAACAGATACGCAGTATTTT.

This clonotype has only a few counts. This chain links TRBV6-5 with TRBJ1-4; 7 bases map to TRBD1. Germline-derived CDR1 and CDR2 are MNHEY and SVGAGI. CDR3 length: 15 residues. V trimming: 4 bases; J trimming: 4 bases; junction bases outside the gene matches: 6. This CDR3 is CASSSLTGINEKLFF. CDR3 DNA sequence: TGTGCCAGCAGTTCCCTGACAGGGATTAATGAAAAACTGTTTTTT.

The chain recombines TRBV14 with TRBJ2-3, with D tentatively TRBD2 (6 bases). This CDR3 spans 15 amino acids. Trimming pared 7 bases from V and 3 bases from J, leaving 17 bases between. CDR1 and CDR2 from the germline V gene are SGHDN and FVKESK. The CDR3 DNA reads as TGTGCCAGCACCTTCGCCGGACTAAGGACAGATACGCAGTATTTT. The encoded protein is CASTFAGLRTDTQYF.

The chain uses TRBV20-1 and TRBJ1-5, with D possibly TRBD1 on 6 matching bases. Germline V CDR1 and CDR2: DFQATT, SNEGSKA (reference sequence). The CDR3 is 12 residues long. V lost 6 bases, J lost 6 bases, and 12 bases lay in between. CDR3 sequence (DNA): TGCAGTGCAGGAGGGGGTAGTCAGCCCCAGCATTTT. The encoded protein is CSAGGGSQPQHF.

The V and J genes are TRBV12-3 or TRBV12-4 and TRBJ2-2, with unresolved D. This CDR3 is built from 13 residues. V lost 5 bases and J lost 6, with 10 bases in between. CDR3: CASSVVLAGELFF. CDR3 nucleotide sequence: TGTGCCAGCAGTGTGGTGCTAGCCGGGGAGCTGTTTTTT.

This chain uses TRBV13 with TRBJ2-1; D unresolved. Trimming took 2 bases from V and 9 from J, leaving 11 bases between them. The germline V gene encodes CDR1 PRHDT and CDR2 FYEKMQ (reference sequence). CDR3 length: 13 residues. The CDR3 loop is CASSLKPLLEQFF. The CDR3 DNA sequence: TGTGCCAGCAGCTTAAAGCCGCTCCTTGAGCAGTTCTTC.

The J gene is TRBJ1-4, the V gene TRBV10-3, with D uncertain. Germline V CDR1 and CDR2: ENHRY, SYGVKD. Trimming removed 3 bases at V and 5 bases at J, with 13 bases between. This CDR3 comprises 15 residues. CDR3 in amino acids: CAISDPTYLNEKLFF. The CDR3 nucleotides are TGTGCCATCAGTGACCCGACTTATTTAAATGAAAAACTGTTTTTT.

This clonotype occurred a few times. The chain carries TRBV27 and TRBJ1-6, with D possibly matching TRBD1 (5 bases). V lost 3 bases and J 4 bases, leaving 16 bases between the germline ends. CDR1 MNHEY and CDR2 SMNVEV come from the germline V gene (reference sequence). This CDR3 comprises 17 residues. The CDR3 DNA reads TGTGCCAGCAGTTTGCGGGGACCGAAAATTTATAATTCACCCCTCCACTTT. It yields the protein CASSLRGPKIYNSPLHF.

In its sample, this clonotype was seen a few times. V is TRBV27 and J is TRBJ1-5; D not resolved. The CDR3 totals 16 residues. CDR1 is MNHEY, CDR2 SMNVEV, per germline (reference sequence). Trimming took 6 bases from V and 0 from J, leaving 15 bases between them. CDR3 amino acids: CASSLRPPDSNQPQHF. CDR3 sequence (DNA): TGTGCCAGCAGCCTAAGGCCGCCGGATAGCAATCAGCCCCAGCATTTT.

This clonotype was counted at least ten times. The J gene is TRBJ1-2, the V gene TRBV6-2 or TRBV6-3; D is unresolved. V gave up 5 bases and J gave up 10 bases, with 17 bases separating them. This CDR3 is built from 13 residues. Germline loops: CDR1 MNHEY, CDR2 SVGEGT. As DNA, the CDR3 is TGTGCCAGCAGTGCCGTCTCCTCGAGTGTCTACACCTTC. Protein sequence: CASSAVSSSVYTF.

The chain uses TRBV12-3 or TRBV12-4 and TRBJ1-2; TRBD1 matches at 9 bases. Trimming took 5 bases from V and 7 from J; bases not matched to a gene: 11. The CDR3 consists of 15 residues. For the CDR3, the DNA is TGTGCCAGCAGTCCCCCATCACAGGGGGCGGCTGGCTACACCTTC. Protein sequence: CASSPPSQGAAGYTF.

The chain couples TRBV18 to TRBJ2-7; D is possibly TRBD1 or TRBD2 (5 bases each). V was pared by 3 bases and J by 1 base, with 16 bases between. The CDR3 is 16 residues long. Germline lookup yields CDR1 KGHSH and CDR2 LQKENI. The CDR3: CASSPAWGPNSYEQYF. CDR3 DNA: TGTGCCAGCTCACCGGCCTGGGGACCCAATTCCTACGAGCAGTACTTC.

This clonotype has a handful of counts. The genes are TRBV2 and TRBJ1-2; TRBD1 aligns across 7 bases. CDR1 and CDR2 (germline): SNHLY, FYNNEI. With 3 bases clipped from V and 2 bases from J, the junction kept 3 bases outside the gene matches. This CDR3 contains 14 residues. The CDR3 DNA follows: TGTGCCAGCAGTGAGCGGACAGGCAACTATGGCTACACCTTC. It translates to CASSERTGNYGYTF.

This clonotype was counted a few times. DNA for the CDR3: TGTGCCAGCAGTCCCGGGACAGGGACCCGTGAAGCTTTCTTT. This codes for CASSPGTGTREAFF. The chain uses TRBV27 and TRBJ1-1; 9 nucleotides match TRBD1. Germline V gene sequence: CDR1 MNHEY, CDR2 SMNVEV (reference sequence). The CDR3 consists of 14 residues. V dropped 5 bases and J dropped 7; count of bases not matched to a gene: 8.

This chain joins TRBV4-3 and TRBJ2-1; 7 nucleotides match TRBD2. The CDR3 sequence is 16 residues long. The J segment lost 4 bases and the V segment lost 1 base, leaving 7 bases of the junction unmatched. From germline, CDR1 is LGHNA and CDR2 YSLEER. The CDR3 nucleotides are TGCGCCAGCAGCCAAGGGAAAGCGGGAAGGTACAATGAGCAGTTCTTC. Translation: CASSQGKAGRYNEQFF.

The rearrangement uses TRBV4-3 and TRBJ1-4; 7 bases map to TRBD1. Per germline, CDR1 LGHNA and CDR2 YSLEER. The CDR3 length is 16 residues. Trimming took 0 bases from V and 8 from J; bases not matched to a gene: 9. CDR3 sequence: CASSQDRGTIGEKLFF. DNA of the CDR3: TGCGCCAGCAGCCAAGACAGGGGGACAATCGGAGAAAAACTGTTTTTT.

This chain connects TRBV10-3 to TRBJ2-5; TRBD2 matches 11 bases. There are 16 residues in the CDR3. Germline lookup yields CDR1 ENHRY and CDR2 SYGVKD. V shed 0 bases and J 5 bases; nucleotides not matched to a gene: 5. Here the CDR3 DNA reads TGTGCCATCAGTGAGTCGACTAGCGGGATGGATGAGACCCAGTACTTC. Protein sequence: CAISESTSGMDETQYF.